This T cell receptor beta chain was recorded in a study of T-cell reconstitution after alpha-beta-depleted transplantation in children. Study-wide results and limits: Most T-cell counts and diversity one year after the transplant came from T cells that were newly produced. Reports say that about two months after transplant, the alpha-beta T cells came out of several hundred graft clones that had expanded. There were some patients whose high TCRbeta diversity at day 60 came from surviving recipient T cells and thymic progenitors.

Concerning this clonotype itself: Its antigen is not known.

V lost 4 bases and J 2 bases, leaving 9 bases between the germline ends. This CDR3 region has 13 residues. Germline V CDR1 and CDR2: LGHDT, YNNKEL (reference sequence). During its preparation, the TCRbeta library received unique molecular identifiers. MiXCR was run by TCRdb on the PCR reads, yielding one entry per CDR3 protein. The sample lists fewer than 350,000 distinct CDR3 sequences, less than 9.5% occurring once. V and J are TRBV3-1 and TRBJ2-7, with D perhaps given as TRBD1 or TRBD2 (5 bases each). This sequence was found in a female patient aged 2-15 years who had a stem cell transplant for Fanconi anemia, so the T cells may come from the graft donor. The specimen was peripheral blood, collected 360 days after TCRalphabeta/CD19-depleted stem cell transplant. This CDR3 is CASSLRGPYEQYF. In nucleotides, the CDR3 is TGTGCCAGCAGCCTCCGGGGCCCCTACGAGCAGTACTTC.